This TCR beta chain comes out of a study of T cells in Graves' hyperthyroidism and ophthalmopathy. A few counts support this clonotype. The antigen remains unidentified. The junction shows a germline mismatch at one end, possibly a read error. Points from the study as a whole: The blood repertoire included most of the expanded thyroid clonotypes above 0.001.

There are 14 residues in the CDR3. Germline V gives CDR1 DFQATT, CDR2 SNEGSKA (reference sequence). TCR beta CDR3 regions were amplified from RNA. The TCR CDR3 was amplified in a first-round RT-PCR using the HTBI primer set. TCRdb recomputed calls from the multiplex PCR reads with MiXCR, one row per CDR3 protein. The sample holds more than 500,000 distinct CDR3 sequences, approximately 14% seen once. The source is a woman in her thirties or forties with Graves' hyperthyroidism. This chain uses TRBV20-1 with TRBJ1-1; D unresolved. The specimen sequenced was blood. This CDR3 is CSARAPLTNTEAFF. CDR3 sequence (DNA): TGCAGTGCGAGAGCCCCCCTTACAAACACTGAAGCTTTCTTT.